This T cell receptor (beta chain) was identified during a study of cytomegalovirus exposure and HLA in healthy donors. Study details: A preliminary data release comprised 80 million or so unique TCRs obtained from HLA-typed donors.

The CDR3 consists of 13 residues. With V trimmed by 9 bases and J by 5 bases, 9 bases remained unmatched. Germline lookup yields CDR1 LNHDA and CDR2 SQIVND (reference sequence). The study ran its PCR with 60 Vbeta and 13 Jbeta primers. Here immunoSEQ multiplex PCR was the method, and the copy in TCRdb shows in-frame clones only, minus some. There are 100,000 to 150,000 clones in the sample; approximately 81% occur only once, and approximately 4% lies in the top ten. Source material: PBMCs. This TCR derives from a man aged 18 to 29 in good health and CMV-seropositive. The chain carries TRBV19 and TRBJ1-1; 7 bases agree with TRBD1. CDR3 sequence reads: CASRTGIFTEAFF. Written as DNA, the CDR3 is TGTGCCAGCAGGACAGGAATTTTTACTGAAGCTTTCTTT.